The sequence of this T cell receptor (beta chain) was determined in a study of T cell repertoires in cytomegalovirus infection. Turning to the study itself: Carrying CMV and the relevant HLA type showed in public TCR beta signatures. Study observations and caveats: HLA-C-restricted CMV-specific TCR beta clonotypes were dominant in the ex vivo response. Public TCR beta family frequency separated CMV-and-HLA carriers, including in an independent cohort.

TCRdb re-called the reads through MiXCR, storing one row per CDR3 protein. The sample includes 200,000 to 300,000 distinct CDR3 sequences, approximately 9% seen only once; the top ten take approximately 15%. This clonotype was seen ten or more times. Its target is unknown. The clonotype was recovered from a human donor in good health (CMV status not recorded). Some clones in this sample may be carry-over from other donors' samples. The sample consisted of PBMCs.

The DNA for the CDR3 is TGTGCCAGCAGTTTACAGAATTCACCCCTCCACTTT. It yields the protein CASSLQNSPLHF. The chain recombines TRBV28 with TRBJ1-6, with D unresolved. The CDR3 is 12 residues long. Germline V gene data show CDR1 as MDHEN and CDR2 as SYDVKM. The germline V and J ends were trimmed by 2 bases and 7 bases, with 3 bases remaining between them.